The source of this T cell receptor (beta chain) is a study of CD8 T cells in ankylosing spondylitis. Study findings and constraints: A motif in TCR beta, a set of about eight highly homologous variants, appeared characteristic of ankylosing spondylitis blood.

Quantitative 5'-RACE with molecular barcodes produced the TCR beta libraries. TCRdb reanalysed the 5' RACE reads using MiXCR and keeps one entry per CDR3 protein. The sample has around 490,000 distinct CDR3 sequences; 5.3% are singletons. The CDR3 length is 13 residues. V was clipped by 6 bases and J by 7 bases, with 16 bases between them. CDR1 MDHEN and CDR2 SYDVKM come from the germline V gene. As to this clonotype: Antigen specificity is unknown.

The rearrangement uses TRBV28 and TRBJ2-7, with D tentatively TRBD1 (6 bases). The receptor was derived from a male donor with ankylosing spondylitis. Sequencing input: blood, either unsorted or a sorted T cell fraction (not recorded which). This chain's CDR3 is CASSLWGTIEQYF. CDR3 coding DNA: TGTGCCAGCAGCCTTTGGGGGACAATTGAGCAGTACTTC.